This T cell receptor (beta chain) appears in the sequencing data of a study of shared clonotypes between healthy human individuals. Profiled with immunoSEQ multiplex PCR; TCRdb holds only in-frame clones, not every one. The profile shows about half a million clones, approximately 79% of them singletons. The CDR3 sequence is 16 residues long. Trimming removed 0 bases from V and 6 bases from J; junction bases left unmatched: 4. Germline V gene lookup returns CDR1 SGHNT and CDR2 YYREEE (reference sequence). Each donor was a Caucasian adult residing in Nashville, Tennessee. Material: PBMCs. This chain connects TRBV5-4 to TRBJ2-1; 12 bases line up with TRBD1. This receptor was obtained from a woman in her 40s in good health. Some clones in this sample may be carry-over from other donors' samples. The CDR3 nucleotides read TGTGCCAGCAGCTTGGCTCCGGGACAGGGGGCCAATGAGCAGTTCTTC. Translation gives CASSLAPGQGANEQFF.